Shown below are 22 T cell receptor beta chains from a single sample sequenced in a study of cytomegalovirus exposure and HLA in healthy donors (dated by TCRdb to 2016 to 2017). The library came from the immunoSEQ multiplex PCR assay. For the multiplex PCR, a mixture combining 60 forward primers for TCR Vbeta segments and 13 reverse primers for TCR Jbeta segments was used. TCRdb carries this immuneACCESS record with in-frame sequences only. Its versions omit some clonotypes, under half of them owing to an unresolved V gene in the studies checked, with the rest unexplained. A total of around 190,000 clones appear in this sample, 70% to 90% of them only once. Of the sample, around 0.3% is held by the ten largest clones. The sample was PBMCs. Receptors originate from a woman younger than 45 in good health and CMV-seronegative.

This chain's CDR3 is CATSRDLVGNQPQHF. CDR3 sequence (DNA): TGTGCCACCAGCAGAGATCTAGTCGGAAATCAGCCCCAGCATTTT. The genes are TRBV15 and TRBJ1-5; the D is unclear. Trimming removed 0 bases at V and 4 bases at J, with 10 bases between. CDR1 and CDR2 (germline): LNHNV, YYDKDF (reference sequence). CDR3 length equals 15 residues.

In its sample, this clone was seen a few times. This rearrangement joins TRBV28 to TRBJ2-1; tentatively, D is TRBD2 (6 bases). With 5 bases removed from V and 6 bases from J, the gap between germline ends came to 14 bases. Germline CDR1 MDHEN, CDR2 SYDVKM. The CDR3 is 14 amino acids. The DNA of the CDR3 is TGTGCCAGCAGTACTCTACTAGCAGGCAATGAGCAGTTCTTC. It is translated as CASSTLLAGNEQFF.

CDR3 sequence: CASHGGGANTGELFF. Here the CDR3 DNA reads TGTGCCAGCCATGGGGGGGGCGCGAACACCGGGGAGCTGTTTTTT. The rearrangement joins TRBV28 to TRBJ2-2; D might be TRBD2 (7 bases). V lost 8 bases to trimming and J lost 0 bases, with 13 bases between them. The V gene's germline CDR1 is MDHEN and CDR2 SYDVKM. This CDR3 is 15 amino acids long.

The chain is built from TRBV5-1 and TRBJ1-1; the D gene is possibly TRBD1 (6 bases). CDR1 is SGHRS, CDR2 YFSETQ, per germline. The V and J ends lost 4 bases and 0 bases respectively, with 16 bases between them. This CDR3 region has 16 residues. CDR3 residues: CASSTYTGSVNTEAFF. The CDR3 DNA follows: TGCGCCAGCAGCACTTATACAGGGTCGGTGAACACTGAAGCTTTCTTT.

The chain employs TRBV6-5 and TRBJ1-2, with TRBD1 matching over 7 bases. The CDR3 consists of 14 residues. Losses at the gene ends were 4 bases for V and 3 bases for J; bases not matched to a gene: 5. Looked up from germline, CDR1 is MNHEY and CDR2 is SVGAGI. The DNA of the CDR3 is TGTGCCAGCAGTTTTTCAGGGGGTGACTATGGCTACACCTTC. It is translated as CASSFSGGDYGYTF.

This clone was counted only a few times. The chain's CDR3 is CASTERTSGTNTGELFF. The CDR3 bases are TGCGCCAGCACCGAAAGGACTAGCGGGACCAACACCGGGGAGCTGTTTTTT. The rearrangement joins TRBV10-2 to TRBJ2-2; the match to TRBD2 covers 12 bases. The CDR3 is 17 residues long. J was trimmed by 2 bases and V by 7 bases; bases with no gene match: 8. CDR1 WSHSY and CDR2 SAAADI come from the germline V gene.

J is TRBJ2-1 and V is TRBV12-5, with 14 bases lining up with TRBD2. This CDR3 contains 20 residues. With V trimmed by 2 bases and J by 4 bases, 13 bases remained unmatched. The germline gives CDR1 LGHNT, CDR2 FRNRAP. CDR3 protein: CASGLSGPGLAGERYNEQFF. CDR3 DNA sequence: TGTGCTAGTGGTTTGTCCGGACCGGGACTAGCGGGAGAAAGGTACAATGAGCAGTTCTTC.

In DNA form, the CDR3 reads TGTGCCAGTACCCTGACTCCCAGCACAGATACGCAGTATTTT. Residues: CASTLTPSTDTQYF. This rearrangement joins TRBV19 to TRBJ2-3; D not certain. V was trimmed by 7 bases and J by 0 bases, leaving 11 bases between them. CDR1 is LNHDA and CDR2 is SQIVND in the germline V gene (reference sequence). This CDR3 is 14 amino acids long.

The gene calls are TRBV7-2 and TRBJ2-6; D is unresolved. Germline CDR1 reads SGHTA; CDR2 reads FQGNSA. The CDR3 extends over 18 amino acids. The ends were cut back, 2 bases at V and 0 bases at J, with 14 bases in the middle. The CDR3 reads CASSLSPTVYSGANVLTF. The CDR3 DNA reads TGTGCCAGCAGCTTATCCCCCACGGTTTACTCTGGGGCCAACGTCCTGACTTTC. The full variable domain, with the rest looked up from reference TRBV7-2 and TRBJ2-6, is GAGVSQSPSNKVTEKGKDVELRCDPISGHTALYWYRQSLGQGLEFLIYFQGNSAPDKSGLPSDRFSAERTGGSVSTLTIQRTQQEDSAVYLCASSLSPTVYSGANVLTFGAGSRLTVL.

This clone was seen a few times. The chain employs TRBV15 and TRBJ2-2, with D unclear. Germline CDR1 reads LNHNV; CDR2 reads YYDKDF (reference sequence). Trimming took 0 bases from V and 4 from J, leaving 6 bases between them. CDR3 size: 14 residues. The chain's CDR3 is CATSRDRVTGELFF. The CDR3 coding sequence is TGTGCCACCAGCAGAGATCGGGTCACCGGGGAGCTGTTTTTT.

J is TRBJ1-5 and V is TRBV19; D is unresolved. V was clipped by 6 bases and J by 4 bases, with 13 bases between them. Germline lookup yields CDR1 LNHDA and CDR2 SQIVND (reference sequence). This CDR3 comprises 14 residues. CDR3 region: CASSLEVRNQPQHF. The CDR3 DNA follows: TGTGCCAGTAGCCTTGAGGTCCGAAATCAGCCCCAGCATTTT.

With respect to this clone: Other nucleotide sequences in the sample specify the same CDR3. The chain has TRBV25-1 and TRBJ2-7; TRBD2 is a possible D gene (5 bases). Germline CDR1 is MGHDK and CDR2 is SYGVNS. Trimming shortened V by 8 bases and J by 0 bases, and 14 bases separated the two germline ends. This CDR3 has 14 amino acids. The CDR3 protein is CASGETRGSYEQYF. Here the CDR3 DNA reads TGTGCCAGCGGGGAGACCCGAGGCTCCTACGAGCAGTACTTC.

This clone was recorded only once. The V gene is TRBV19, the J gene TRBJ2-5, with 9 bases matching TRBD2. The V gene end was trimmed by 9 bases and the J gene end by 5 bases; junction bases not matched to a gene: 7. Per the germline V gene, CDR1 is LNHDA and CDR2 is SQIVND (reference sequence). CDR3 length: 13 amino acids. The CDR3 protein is CASKGLAVETQYF. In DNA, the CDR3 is TGTGCCAGCAAGGGACTAGCAGTGGAGACCCAGTACTTC.

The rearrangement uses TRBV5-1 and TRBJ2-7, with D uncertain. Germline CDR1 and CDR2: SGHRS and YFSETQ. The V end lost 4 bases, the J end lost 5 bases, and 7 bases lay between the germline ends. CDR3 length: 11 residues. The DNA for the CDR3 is TGCGCCAGCAGCGATCTAAACGAGCAGTACTTC. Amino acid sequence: CASSDLNEQYF.

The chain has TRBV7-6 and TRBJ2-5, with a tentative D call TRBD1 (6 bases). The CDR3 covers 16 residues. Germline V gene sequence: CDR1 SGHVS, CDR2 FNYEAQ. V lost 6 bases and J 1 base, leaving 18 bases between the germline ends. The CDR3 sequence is CASSRRGGWSQETQYF. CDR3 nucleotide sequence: TGTGCCAGCAGTAGGAGAGGGGGATGGAGCCAAGAGACCCAGTACTTC.

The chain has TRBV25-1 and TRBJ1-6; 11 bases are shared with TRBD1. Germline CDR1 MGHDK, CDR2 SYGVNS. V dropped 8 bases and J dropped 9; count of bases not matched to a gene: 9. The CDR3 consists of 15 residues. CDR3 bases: TGTGCCAGCCAACGGACCGGGACAGGGGGTTCACCCCTCCACTTT. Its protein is CASQRTGTGGSPLHF. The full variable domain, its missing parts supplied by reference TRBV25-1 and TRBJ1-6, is EADIYQTPRYLVIGTGKKITLECSQTMGHDKMYWYQQDPGMELHLIHYSYGVNSTEKGDLSSESTVSRIRTEHFPLTLESARPSHTSQYLCASQRTGTGGSPLHFGNGTRLTVT.

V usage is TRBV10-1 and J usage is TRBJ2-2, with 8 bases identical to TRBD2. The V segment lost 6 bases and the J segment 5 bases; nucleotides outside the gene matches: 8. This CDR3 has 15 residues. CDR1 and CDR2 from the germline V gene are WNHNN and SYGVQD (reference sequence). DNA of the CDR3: TGCGCCAGCAGCCCGGGGGGGGGCAAGACCGGGGAGCTGTTTTTT. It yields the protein CASSPGGGKTGELFF.

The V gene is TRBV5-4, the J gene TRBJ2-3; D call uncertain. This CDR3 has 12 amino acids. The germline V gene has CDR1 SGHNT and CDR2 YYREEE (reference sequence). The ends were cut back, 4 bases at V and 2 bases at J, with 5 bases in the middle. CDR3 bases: TGTGCCAGCAGCGGAGCCACAGATACGCAGTATTTT. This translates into CASSGATDTQYF.

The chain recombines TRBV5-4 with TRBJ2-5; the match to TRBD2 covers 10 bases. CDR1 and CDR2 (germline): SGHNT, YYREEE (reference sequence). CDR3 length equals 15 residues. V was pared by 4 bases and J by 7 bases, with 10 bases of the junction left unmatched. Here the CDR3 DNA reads TGTGCCAGCAGCACGAGGACTAGCGGTCCCCGGACCCAGTACTTC. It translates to CASSTRTSGPRTQYF.

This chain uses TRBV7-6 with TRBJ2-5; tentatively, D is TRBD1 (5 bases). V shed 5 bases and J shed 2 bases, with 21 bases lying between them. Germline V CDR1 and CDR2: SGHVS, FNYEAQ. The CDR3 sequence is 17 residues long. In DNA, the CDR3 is TGTGCCAGCAGCATATACACAACCACAGGTTCACAAGAGACCCAGTACTTC. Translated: CASSIYTTTGSQETQYF. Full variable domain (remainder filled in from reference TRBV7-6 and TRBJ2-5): GAGVSQSPRYKVTKRGQDVALRCDPISGHVSLYWYRQALGQGPEFLTYFNYEAQQDKSGLPNDRFSAERPEGSISTLTIQRTEQRDSAMYRCASSIYTTTGSQETQYFGPGTRLLVL.

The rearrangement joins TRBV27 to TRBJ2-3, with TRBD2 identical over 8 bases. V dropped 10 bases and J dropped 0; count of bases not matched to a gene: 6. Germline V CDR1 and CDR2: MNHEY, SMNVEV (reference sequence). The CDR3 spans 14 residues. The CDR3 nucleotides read TGTGCCACTCAGCGGGGGAGTAGCACAGATACGCAGTATTTT. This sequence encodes CATQRGSSTDTQYF.

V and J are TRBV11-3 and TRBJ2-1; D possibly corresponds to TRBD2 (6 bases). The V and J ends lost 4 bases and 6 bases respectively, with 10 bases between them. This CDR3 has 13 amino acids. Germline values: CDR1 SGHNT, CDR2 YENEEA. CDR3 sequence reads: CASSSGTPNEQFF. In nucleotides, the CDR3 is TGTGCCAGCAGCTCCGGGACTCCCAATGAGCAGTTCTTC.